Listed below are T cell receptor beta chains from one sample, sequenced in a study of T cell repertoires in cytomegalovirus infection. TCRdb re-derived calls from the reads in MiXCR, one entry per CDR3 protein. Of about 400,000 distinct CDR3 sequences listed, 15% to 20% are singletons. Sample: PBMCs. The origin of the receptors is a human donor in good health (CMV status not recorded). Some clones in this sample may be carry-over from other donors' samples. CDR3s leave out the opening cysteine and the closing phenylalanine or tryptophan. The order of the fields is clone size, V gene, CDR3 protein. Where a row states a size, it is once, few, many or the class of an expanded clone; other rows omit it.

clone size: .
V gene: TRBV19
CDR3 protein: ASSIGSSYNSPLH

clone size: many
V gene: TRBV7-8
CDR3 protein: ASSLRQGIAKNIQY

clone size: .
V gene: TRBV5-4
CDR3 protein: ASSLGHQNSPLH

clone size: many
V gene: TRBV7-6
CDR3 protein: ASTLANAGDEQY

clone size: few
V gene: TRBV6-1
CDR3 protein: ASRADGRSEKLF

clone size: few
V gene: TRBV12-3/TRBV12-4
CDR3 protein: ASSGGGQPSVGQNYGYT

clone size: .
V gene: TRBV19
CDR3 protein: ASSRTVPYGYT

clone size: .
V gene: TRBV11-3
CDR3 protein: ASSQSLDRSVALQY

clone size: .
V gene: TRBV7-9
CDR3 protein: ASSATGGTDTDTQY

clone size: few
V gene: TRBV6-5
CDR3 protein: ASRKFSGRLANEQF

clone size: few
V gene: TRBV6-1
CDR3 protein: ASSLQGYYGYT

clone size: .
V gene: TRBV3-1
CDR3 protein: ASSQGHGPTDTQY

clone size: many
V gene: TRBV7-9
CDR3 protein: ASSSTRGPGNTIY

clone size: .
V gene: TRBV20-1
CDR3 protein: SASSGAQGFNEQF

clone size: many
V gene: TRBV7-8
CDR3 protein: ASSWRDHSGTQY

clone size: .
V gene: TRBV30
CDR3 protein: AWSVPPPSGRRDTQY

clone size: .
V gene: TRBV20-1
CDR3 protein: SAQEAPLDEQF

clone size: many
V gene: TRBV7-8
CDR3 protein: ASSSRIPRYNEQF

clone size: many
V gene: TRBV6-5
CDR3 protein: ASRGGADTQY

clone size: .
V gene: TRBV28
CDR3 protein: ASSLFSGADNEQF

clone size: few
V gene: TRBV12-3/TRBV12-4
CDR3 protein: ASSFEEYGYT

clone size: .
V gene: TRBV15
CDR3 protein: ATSRDRGWRETQY

clone size: .
V gene: TRBV6-2/TRBV6-3
CDR3 protein: ASRRPGGVHEQF

clone size: few
V gene: TRBV7-2
CDR3 protein: ASSSNIAETQY

clone size: .
V gene: TRBV14
CDR3 protein: ASSNHTYQETQY

clone size: .
V gene: TRBV28
CDR3 protein: ASSLPRNYGYT

clone size: many
V gene: TRBV12-3/TRBV12-4
CDR3 protein: ASRTGTGGTGELF

clone size: many
V gene: TRBV12-3/TRBV12-4
CDR3 protein: ASLNSGIYEQY

clone size: .
V gene: TRBV20-1
CDR3 protein: SASGGQLQYTEAF

clone size: few
V gene: TRBV7-6
CDR3 protein: ASSPQGSGGAYEQY

clone size: many
V gene: TRBV27
CDR3 protein: ASLEQY

clone size: few
V gene: TRBV12-3/TRBV12-4
CDR3 protein: ASSLDRIQETQY

clone size: .
V gene: TRBV28
CDR3 protein: ASRIAGGTSYEQY

clone size: .
V gene: TRBV6-5
CDR3 protein: ASSSYSGREADTQY

clone size: .
V gene: TRBV6-1
CDR3 protein: ASSGPLWGTQY

clone size: few
V gene: TRBV19
CDR3 protein: ASSELAGAFYEQF

clone size: .
V gene: TRBV12-3/TRBV12-4
CDR3 protein: ARSSRTSGGDTGELF

clone size: few
V gene: TRBV29-1
CDR3 protein: SVGTHQETQY

clone size: once
V gene: TRBV14
CDR3 protein: ASSPFRFNEKLF

clone size: .
V gene: TRBV2
CDR3 protein: ASSVPRGGGSYEQY

clone size: .
V gene: TRBV5-4
CDR3 protein: ATGGGSNYGYT

clone size: .
V gene: TRBV4-2
CDR3 protein: ASSQEGRDTEAF

clone size: many
V gene: TRBV7-2
CDR3 protein: ASGQMSSYNSPLH

clone size: few
V gene: TRBV7-2
CDR3 protein: ASSSPPGHRGHEQF

clone size: few
V gene: TRBV2
CDR3 protein: ASTPARGRETQY

clone size: many
V gene: TRBV7-8
CDR3 protein: ASSLGLAGEAAGELF

clone size: .
V gene: TRBV5-6
CDR3 protein: ASSLVAGARTQY

clone size: .
V gene: TRBV14
CDR3 protein: ASSQRLGDGYT

clone size: .
V gene: TRBV6-1
CDR3 protein: ASSDARGLCADTQY

clone size: many
V gene: TRBV7-2
CDR3 protein: ASSLEGTSGGTQY

clone size: many
V gene: TRBV20-1
CDR3 protein: SARRAQSYNEQF